This TCR beta chain is drawn from a study of Graves' ophthalmopathy and Graves' hyperthyroidism. Uncontrolled infections, other autoimmune diseases, pregnancy or lactation barred patients from enrollment. A few counts support this clonotype. RNA transcripts served as template for amplifying TCR beta CDR3 sequences. HTBI primers served in a first-round RT-PCR, which a second-round multiplex PCR followed. TCRdb itself ran the multiplex PCR reads through MiXCR, one entry per CDR3 protein. The data show 650,000 to 900,000 distinct CDR3 sequences, roughly 41% seen once. The V and J ends lost 5 bases and 8 bases respectively, with 18 bases between them. Looked up from germline, CDR1 is LNHDA and CDR2 is SQIVND (reference sequence). CDR3 length: 14 residues.

The material sequenced was peripheral blood. The receptor was derived from an adult man with Graves' ophthalmopathy. The chain has TRBV19 and TRBJ1-1, with D uncertain. CDR3 loop: CASSSYPSLTEAFF. DNA for the CDR3: TGTGCCAGTAGTTCATATCCATCCCTAACCGAAGCTTTCTTT.